The 23 T cell receptor beta chains presented below share a single source sample, sequenced in a study of CD8+ T cells in alopecia areata. Extracted RNA was reverse transcribed, and the resulting cDNA served as sequencing template. Sequenced by immunoSEQ multiplex PCR; TCRdb stores in-frame clones only, minus some. The data show 150,000 to 200,000 clones, with around three fifths seen just once and approximately 0.97% held by the top ten. Treatment denoted: oral pan-JAK inhibitor, 5-10 mg twice daily. The specimen comprised CD4+ T cells sorted from blood, sampled at week 24, from a patient treated with tofacitinib. These receptors originate from a human donor with alopecia areata.

The V gene is TRBV7-2, the J gene TRBJ2-7; 9 bases map to TRBD2. V gave up 4 bases and J gave up 6 bases; unmatched junction bases: 4. The germline gives CDR1 SGHTA, CDR2 FQGNSA. The CDR3 has 13 amino acids. In nucleotides, the CDR3 is TGTGCCAGCAGCTCCGGGACTAGCTTCGAGCAGTACTTC. This gives the protein CASSSGTSFEQYF. Filled out from reference TRBV7-2 and TRBJ2-7, the complete variable domain reads GAGVSQSPSNKVTEKGKDVELRCDPISGHTALYWYRQSLGQGLEFLIYFQGNSAPDKSGLPSDRFSAERTGGSVSTLTIQRTQQEDSAVYLCASSSGTSFEQYFGPGTRLTVT.

V is TRBV10-2 and J is TRBJ2-7; D gene uncertain. This CDR3 has 13 amino acids. The germline CDR1 and CDR2 sequences are WSHSY and SAAADI. The V and J ends lost 3 bases and 3 bases respectively, with 9 bases between them. CDR3 amino acids: CASSETSGYEQYF. The CDR3 bases are TGCGCCAGCAGTGAAACCTCGGGCTACGAGCAGTACTTC.

This rearrangement joins TRBV5-1 to TRBJ2-3; no clear D. The V end was cut by 0 bases, the J end by 0 bases, with 14 bases between. This CDR3 has 17 amino acids. From germline, CDR1 is SGHRS and CDR2 YFSETQ. The CDR3 DNA sequence: TGCGCCAGCAGCTTGGCCGGGCTACTACTAAGCACAGATACGCAGTATTTT. Its protein is CASSLAGLLLSTDTQYF. Based on the CDR3 plus reference TRBV5-1 and TRBJ2-3, the full variable domain is KAGVTQTPRYLIKTRGQQVTLSCSPISGHRSVSWYQQTPGQGLQFLFEYFSETQRNKGNFPGRFSGRQFSNSRSEMNVSTLELGDSALYLCASSLAGLLLSTDTQYFGPGTRLTVL.

V gene TRBV5-1 combines with J gene TRBJ2-1, with D maybe TRBD1 (6 bases). The CDR3 length is 11 residues. V was clipped by 1 base and J by 11 bases, with 7 bases between them. Germline loops: CDR1 SGHRS, CDR2 YFSETQ. In DNA form, the CDR3 reads TGCGCCAGCAGCTTGAGGGGGAAGCAGTTCTTC. Its protein is CASSLRGKQFF.

V usage is TRBV5-1 and J usage is TRBJ2-3, with no clear D. Deletions cut 1 base from V and 1 base from J, with 7 bases between. The CDR3 is made up of 14 amino acids. Germline assignment: CDR1 SGHRS and CDR2 YFSETQ. CDR3 sequence reads: CASSLLGRTDTQYF. CDR3 sequence (DNA): TGCGCCAGCAGCTTGTTAGGGCGCACAGATACGCAGTATTTT.

The rearrangement joins TRBV30 to TRBJ1-1; D unresolved. Germline V lookup: CDR1 GTSNPN, CDR2 SVGIG (reference sequence). This CDR3 comprises 14 residues. Trimming removed 4 bases from V and 1 base from J, with 13 bases in between. The CDR3 coding sequence is TGTGCCTGGATCTCCTGGGCTACGAACACTGAAGCTTTCTTT. Its translation: CAWISWATNTEAFF.

The V gene is TRBV27, the J gene TRBJ1-5; tentative D call: TRBD1 (5 bases). Germline CDR1 MNHEY, CDR2 SMNVEV (reference sequence). Trimming cost V 3 bases and J 3 bases, with 12 bases left between them. The CDR3 extends over 15 amino acids. The CDR3 DNA is TGTGCCAGCAGTTTTGGGACGGGGAACAATCAGCCCCAGCATTTT. Translation gives CASSFGTGNNQPQHF.

The V call is TRBV29-1, the J call TRBJ2-7; possibly TRBD1 or TRBD2 for D (6 bases each). Trimming left V 6 bases short and J 3 bases short, with 18 bases between. Per germline, CDR1 SQVTM and CDR2 ANQGSEA. CDR3 length equals 14 residues. This chain's CDR3 is CSVGVGGRDYEQYF. For the CDR3, the DNA is TGCAGCGTGGGGGTGGGGGGCAGGGACTACGAGCAGTACTTC.

The chain is built from TRBV19 and TRBJ1-2; 11 nucleotides line up with TRBD1. This CDR3 spans 15 amino acids. Losses at the gene ends were 7 bases for V and 6 bases for J; bases not matched to a gene: 10. Per the germline V gene, CDR1 is LNHDA and CDR2 is SQIVND (reference sequence). The CDR3 region is CASTPNRDRGNGYTF. CDR3 in DNA: TGTGCCAGTACCCCTAACCGGGACAGGGGGAATGGCTACACCTTC.

The V and J genes are TRBV29-1 and TRBJ1-4; D uncertain. This CDR3 has 11 residues. V lost 4 bases, J lost 5 bases, and 5 bases lay in between. CDR1 SQVTM and CDR2 ANQGSEA come from the germline V gene. This CDR3 reads CSVGRNEKLFF. The CDR3 DNA reads TGCAGCGTTGGACGGAATGAAAAACTGTTTTTT. Together with reference TRBV29-1 and TRBJ1-4, the CDR3 gives the full variable domain: SAVISQKPSRDICQRGTSLTIQCQVDSQVTMMFWYRQQPGQSLTLIATANQGSEATYESGFVIDKFPISRPNLTFSTLTVSNMSPEDSSIYLCSVGRNEKLFFGSGTQLSVL.

A few counts support this clone. This chain uses TRBV2 with TRBJ2-2, with 7 bases identical to TRBD1. CDR1 is SNHLY and CDR2 is FYNNEI in the germline V gene. The CDR3 sequence is 13 residues long. J lost 4 bases, V lost 6 bases, and 2 bases had no gene match. CDR3 sequence (DNA): TGTGCCAGCAGGGACAGGACCACCGGGGAGCTGTTTTTT. This sequence encodes CASRDRTTGELFF.

The chain combines TRBV5-6 with TRBJ2-1; the match to TRBD1 covers 7 bases. The length of the CDR3 is 14 residues. Trimming took 3 bases from V and 8 from J; bases not matched to a gene: 8. Germline V lookup: CDR1 SGHDT, CDR2 YYEEEE. The CDR3 DNA follows: TGTGCCAGCAGCTGGAGAGGACAGGTCCATGAGCAGTTCTTC. It codes for CASSWRGQVHEQFF. Full variable domain (outside the CDR3, taken from reference TRBV5-6 and TRBJ2-1): DAGVTQSPTHLIKTRGQQVTLRCSPKSGHDTVSWYQQALGQGPQFIFQYYEEEERQRGNFPDRFSGHQFPNYSSELNVNALLLGDSALYLCASSWRGQVHEQFFGPGTRLTVL.

The chain joins TRBV19 to TRBJ1-2, with 7 bases aligning to TRBD1. The V segment lost 5 bases and the J segment 7 bases; nucleotides outside the gene matches: 10. Germline values: CDR1 LNHDA, CDR2 SQIVND (reference sequence). The CDR3 totals 14 residues. The CDR3 here is CASSSTGTIGGYTF. CDR3 coding DNA: TGTGCCAGTAGTTCGACAGGGACGATCGGTGGCTACACCTTC. The full variable domain, with the rest looked up from reference TRBV19 and TRBJ1-2, is DGGITQSPKYLFRKEGQNVTLSCEQNLNHDAMYWYRQDPGQGLRLIYYSQIVNDFQKGDIAEGYSVSREKKESFPLTVTSAQKNPTAFYLCASSSTGTIGGYTFGSGTRLTVV.

This clone showed up just once. The chain combines TRBV4-3 with TRBJ1-2, with TRBD1 matching 9 bases. V dropped 5 bases and J dropped 2; count of bases not matched to a gene: 3. Germline values: CDR1 LGHNA, CDR2 YSLEER. The CDR3 is 14 residues long. The CDR3 here is CASSEGQGNYGYTF. The CDR3 nucleotides read TGCGCCAGCAGCGAAGGACAGGGGAACTATGGCTACACCTTC.

This clone was seen a single time. The genes are TRBV29-1 and TRBJ2-3; TRBD2 is a possible D gene (5 bases). With 7 bases removed from V and 3 bases from J, the gap between germline ends came to 14 bases. From germline, CDR1 is SQVTM and CDR2 ANQGSEA. The CDR3 is made up of 13 amino acids. The CDR3 DNA reads as TGCAGCGCGACTGAGCCGGGGACAGATACGCAGTATTTT. Translation: CSATEPGTDTQYF.

This clone was detected a few times. The chain uses TRBV27 and TRBJ2-1; TRBD1 matches at 7 bases. The V gene's germline CDR1 is MNHEY and CDR2 SMNVEV (reference sequence). Trimming at V came to 6 bases and at J to 7 bases, leaving 15 bases not matched to a gene. The CDR3 has 16 amino acids. CDR3 nucleotide sequence: TGTGCCAGCAGCTTTAGTACAGGGGTGTTATGGAATGAGCAGTTCTTC. Encoded protein: CASSFSTGVLWNEQFF.

The rearrangement links TRBV4-1 to TRBJ1-2, with TRBD1 matching over 7 bases. The J segment lost 6 bases and the V segment lost 1 base, leaving 17 bases of the junction unmatched. The germline gives CDR1 MGHRA, CDR2 YSYEKL. The CDR3 is 18 amino acids. The DNA for the CDR3 is TGCGCCAGCAGCCAAGGTTTCCTTGACAGGGTCGGTTTCAATGGCTACACCTTC. Protein product: CASSQGFLDRVGFNGYTF.

This clone was counted a single time. The chain uses TRBV30 and TRBJ2-7; D not certain. CDR1 and CDR2 (germline): GTSNPN, SVGIG (reference sequence). This CDR3 has 12 residues. V was cut by 2 bases and J by 5 bases, with 10 bases left in between. The CDR3 DNA is TGTGCCTGGAGTAGGTTTGTGGACGAGCAGTACTTC. Protein: CAWSRFVDEQYF.

The rearrangement joins TRBV5-6 to TRBJ1-2; possible D gene TRBD1, 5 bases. The CDR3 is made up of 14 amino acids. Germline V gives CDR1 SGHDT, CDR2 YYEEEE. The V end lost 6 bases, the J end lost 5 bases, and 17 bases lay between the germline ends. The CDR3: CASISPGLGYGYTF. CDR3 DNA sequence: TGTGCCAGCATCAGTCCGGGGCTTGGGTATGGCTACACCTTC.

This clone was seen only a few times. The chain uses TRBV29-1 and TRBJ2-1; 9 bases line up with TRBD1. The CDR3 runs 14 residues. Germline CDR1 reads SQVTM; CDR2 reads ANQGSEA. With 6 bases clipped from V and 6 bases from J, the junction kept 9 bases outside the gene matches. Here the CDR3 reads CSVNRGRPGNEQFF. The CDR3 coding sequence is TGCAGCGTAAACAGGGGGCGCCCCGGCAATGAGCAGTTCTTC.

This chain joins TRBV27 and TRBJ2-5, with 9 bases aligning to TRBD2. V was pared by 5 bases and J by 3 bases, with 7 bases of the junction left unmatched. Germline CDR1 and CDR2: MNHEY and SMNVEV (reference sequence). The CDR3 covers 15 residues. CDR3 residues: CASSPAGGRKETQYF. The CDR3, as DNA: TGTGCCAGCAGTCCCGCGGGGGGGCGGAAAGAGACCCAGTACTTC.

V is TRBV12-5 and J is TRBJ2-1; 10 bases map to TRBD2. V was clipped by 3 bases and J by 8 bases; unmatched bases: 13. Germline CDR1 LGHNT, CDR2 FRNRAP. The CDR3 runs to 17 residues. CDR3 amino acids: CASGFSQRAGGPDEQFF. The CDR3 DNA reads TGTGCTAGTGGTTTTAGTCAGAGAGCGGGGGGGCCCGATGAGCAGTTCTTC. The full variable domain, rest sourced from reference TRBV12-5 and TRBJ2-1, is DARVTQTPRHKVTEMGQEVTMRCQPILGHNTVFWYRQTMMQGLELLAYFRNRAPLDDSGMPKDRFSAEMPDATLATLKIQPSEPRDSAVYFCASGFSQRAGGPDEQFFGPGTRLTVL.

This chain uses TRBV6-4 with TRBJ2-2; 8 positions match TRBD1. Germline V lookup: CDR1 MRHNA, CDR2 SNTAGT. V was clipped by 10 bases and J by 3 bases; unmatched bases: 4. This CDR3 contains 13 residues. CDR3 sequence: CATQDRDTGELFF. The CDR3 region has the DNA TGTGCCACCCAGGACAGGGACACCGGGGAGCTGTTTTTT.